This T cell receptor (beta chain) was sequenced in a study of T cell responses to AZD1222 COVID-19 vaccine (dated by TCRdb to about 2021). With respect to the entire study: TCR sequencing was performed for roughly 240 trial participants, of whom approximately 200 were given two doses of AZD1222 and approximately 26 were given two doses of MenACWY control vaccine. Enrollment into the trials was organized by age into subgroups of 18-55, 56-69 and 70-plus years, and those subgroups contained roughly 150, 30 and 60 TCR-sequenced participants, respectively.

The CDR3 regions of human TCRbeta chains were subjected to immunosequencing. From the authors' description of their analysis: TCRs in the repertoires were compared against a reference library of SARS-CoV-2-specific TCRs that had been generated with the MIRA antigen-specificity platform. Breadth was defined as the fraction of unique TCRs that were SARS-CoV-2-associated, and depth was defined as the fraction of total T cells that were SARS-CoV-2-associated. Using the MIRA data, each spike-specific TCR was assigned both to the spike region to which the TCR was reactive and to a CD4 or CD8 class. Log10-transformed breadth and depth values were compared by one-way ANOVA with Sidak's multiple comparisons tests. Here the immuneACCESS table is served through TCRdb, limited to in-frame sequences with V and J called. Missing clones are a known gap in these copies; in checked studies unresolved V genes cover under half, and the rest lacks a known reason. V, J and clone size derive from that table, while D and trimming were established from the DNA sequence. Across this sample there are around 120,000 clones, with about 92% seen only once. Clones ranked in the top ten supply around 5.1% of the sample.

Trimming accounts for 4 bases at V and 2 bases at J, while the number of junction bases matched to no gene is 8. Including the terminal cysteine and phenylalanine, the CDR3 comprises 15 residues. Only the CDR3 part of the read is kept: 45 bases, read in frame from the first base. Per the germline V gene, SGDLS is the CDR1 and YYNGEE is the CDR2. The label giving this sample's time point can be read as: about 28 days (+/-7) after the second vaccine dose. AZD1222 recipients with second doses at about 4 weeks or about 12 weeks were pooled, because spike-specific TCR depth and breadth did not differ between schedules. Samples from vaccinated people were obtained from the UK trials COV001 and COV002, which included a single-blind randomized controlled phase 2/3 trial of AZD1222 (ChAdOx1 nCoV-19) in healthy adults. Trial participant PBMC samples were collected at day 0 and day 28 after the second dose for TCRbeta chain sequencing.

On this clone: The clone's antigen remains unknown. No much larger clone is present one base from it, and per-base qualities are unavailable.

Summary of the overall study and its limitations: Nearly half of unique spike-specific TCRs reportedly recognized epitopes outside regions mutated in the B.1.351 and B.1.1.7 variants. Only six or seven AZD1222 recipients were SARS-CoV-2 seropositive at baseline, limiting conclusions about previously exposed vaccinees. Because no samples from the day 14 peak response were available, repertoires could be characterized only after the peak T cell response. After two AZD1222 doses, both the breadth and the depth of spike-specific TCRs were significantly higher than at day 0 and than in MenACWY recipients. The 56-69-year group was small, and its depth increase did not reach significance, likely because of low power. CD4 TCRs associated with the vaccine covered the entire spike protein, and the dominant responses were in regions 160-218 and 743-854. Participants were mostly white British, with more females than males. The authors suggested clonal diversity may have been underestimated.

This TCR derives from an adult who received the AZD1222 COVID-19 vaccine. This sample comprised peripheral blood, obtained 28 days after the second AZD1222 dose. The chain is encoded by TRBV9 joined to TRBJ1-2; TRBD1 aligns with 7 central bases. The nucleotide sequence reads TGTGCCAGCAGCCCTCAGACAGGGATGAACTATGGCTACACCTTC. Translated, this is CASSPQTGMNYGYTF.